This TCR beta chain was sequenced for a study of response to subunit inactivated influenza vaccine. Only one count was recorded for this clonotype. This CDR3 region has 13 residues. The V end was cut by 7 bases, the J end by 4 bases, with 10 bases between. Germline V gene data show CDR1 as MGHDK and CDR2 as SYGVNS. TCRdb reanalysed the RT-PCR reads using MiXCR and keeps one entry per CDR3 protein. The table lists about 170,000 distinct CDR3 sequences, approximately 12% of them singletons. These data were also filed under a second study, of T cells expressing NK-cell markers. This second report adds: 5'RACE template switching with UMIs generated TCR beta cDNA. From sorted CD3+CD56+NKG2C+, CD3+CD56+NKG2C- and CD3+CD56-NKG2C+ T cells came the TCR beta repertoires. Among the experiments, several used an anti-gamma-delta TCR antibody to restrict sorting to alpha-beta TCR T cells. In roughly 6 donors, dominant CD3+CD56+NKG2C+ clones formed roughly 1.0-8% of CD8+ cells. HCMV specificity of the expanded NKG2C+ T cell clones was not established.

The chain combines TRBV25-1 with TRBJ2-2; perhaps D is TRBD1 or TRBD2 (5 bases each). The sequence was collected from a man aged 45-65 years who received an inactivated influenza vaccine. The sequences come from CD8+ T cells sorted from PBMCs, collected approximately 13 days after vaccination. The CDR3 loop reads CASTSGGTGELFF. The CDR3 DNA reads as TGTGCCAGCACGAGTGGGGGCACCGGGGAGCTGTTTTTT.